This T cell receptor (beta chain) was documented in a study of shared clonotypes between healthy human individuals. Whole-study results and caveats: Sequencing depth was expected to influence donor clonotype sharing. In having few donors, the study represented limited genetic and exposure-history diversity.

The length of the CDR3 is 17 residues. In germline, CDR1 is SEHNR, CDR2 FQNEAQ (reference sequence). The V end lost 5 bases, the J end lost 3 bases, and 21 bases lay between the germline ends. Details on this clone: Its target is not known.

CD45RO negativity and positive selection for CCR7 defined naive CD8 cells, a population that excluded terminally differentiated effector memory CD45RA+ cells. Only in-frame clones appear in the TCRdb table, and some are missing; sequencing was by immunoSEQ multiplex PCR. The data hold about 2.2 million clones, with 85% to 95% observed a single time. The genes are TRBV7-9 and TRBJ2-3; the D gene is possibly TRBD2 (5 bases). This clonotype was obtained from a young man in good health. Some clones in this sample may be carry-over from other donors' samples. Sample: naive CD8+ T cells from PBMCs. The CDR3 region has the DNA TGTGCCAGCAGCGGAACTAGTGCAGGAGCGAGTACAGATACGCAGTATTTT. Translating gives CASSGTSAGASTDTQYF.